A single sample is the source of the 27 T cell receptor beta chains below, sequenced in a study of CD8+ T cells in alopecia areata. Reverse transcription of extracted RNA yielded cDNA, which provided the sequencing template. Clones were read by immunoSEQ multiplex PCR, and TCRdb kept only the in-frame ones, dropping some. The sample lists about 130,000 clones; roughly three fifths were seen once. The specimen comprised CD4+ T cells sorted from blood, sampled at week 0. These receptors came from a human donor with alopecia areata.

This clone turned up a few times. The V and J genes are TRBV4-1 and TRBJ2-4; D uncertain. CDR3 size: 16 residues. V dropped 4 bases and J dropped 2 bases, with 15 bases sitting between them. The germline CDR1 and CDR2 sequences are MGHRA and YSYEKL. The CDR3 region has the DNA TGCGCCAGCAGCCTGGGCCTCTTGATGCCCAAAAACATTCAGTACTTC. Its protein is CASSLGLLMPKNIQYF.

This clone was picked up a small number of times. This chain joins TRBV7-3 and TRBJ2-4, with D tentatively TRBD2 (6 bases). V gave up 2 bases and J gave up 2 bases, with 7 bases separating them. Germline loops: CDR1 SGHTA, CDR2 FQGTGA. The CDR3 runs 14 residues. The CDR3 DNA reads as TGTGCCAGCAGCTTAGGGGGGTCCAAAAACATTCAGTACTTC. Translation: CASSLGGSKNIQYF. The whole variable domain, remainder taken from reference TRBV7-3 and TRBJ2-4, is GAGVSQTPSNKVTEKGKYVELRCDPISGHTALYWYRQSLGQGPEFLIYFQGTGAADDSGLPNDRFFAVRPEGSVSTLKIQRTERGDSAVYLCASSLGGSKNIQYFGAGTRLSVL.

This clone has a handful of counts. The V gene is TRBV25-1, the J gene TRBJ2-7; D remains ambiguous. The CDR3 is 14 amino acids. Trimming stripped 1 base from V and 7 bases from J, with 14 bases between. Germline lookup yields CDR1 MGHDK and CDR2 SYGVNS. This CDR3 reads CASSEFGGRREQYF. The CDR3 coding sequence is TGTGCCAGCAGTGAATTTGGCGGACGGCGTGAGCAGTACTTC.

This clone appeared once. V usage is TRBV6-5 and J usage is TRBJ2-1; the D is unclear. Germline-derived CDR1 and CDR2 are MNHEY and SVGAGI. V dropped 6 bases and J dropped 9 bases, with 21 bases sitting between them. The CDR3 covers 15 residues. The CDR3 loop is CASSTTVAGASEQFF. In nucleotides, the CDR3 is TGTGCCAGCAGCACTACAGTTGCAGGAGCCAGTGAGCAGTTCTTC.

V is TRBV5-1 and J is TRBJ2-7; D perhaps matches TRBD1 (6 bases). V gave up 3 bases and J gave up 9 bases, with 25 bases separating them. The CDR3 has 16 amino acids. Per the germline V gene, CDR1 is SGHRS and CDR2 is YFSETQ. In nucleotides, the CDR3 is TGCGCCAGCAGCTGGCCCCCCTCACAGGGCCCCCTGGGGCAGTACTTC. Translation gives CASSWPPSQGPLGQYF.

The chain employs TRBV23-1 and TRBJ1-5; 7 bases line up with TRBD1. TRBV23-1 is given ORF status, its function remaining uncertain. Trimming removed 2 bases from V and 4 bases from J; junction bases left unmatched: 5. The CDR3 totals 15 residues. CDR3 loop: CASSQTDRANQPQHF. CDR3 sequence (DNA): TGCGCCAGCAGTCAAACCGACAGGGCTAATCAGCCCCAGCATTTT.

The V and J genes are TRBV5-1 and TRBJ1-1, with D hard to call. This CDR3 spans 14 amino acids. Germline CDR1 reads SGHRS; CDR2 reads YFSETQ. Trimming removed 0 bases from V and 0 bases from J, with 6 bases in between. The CDR3 reads CASSLDQVNTEAFF. CDR3 nucleotide sequence: TGCGCCAGCAGCTTGGATCAGGTGAACACTGAAGCTTTCTTT.

In this sample, this clone turned up a few times. A much larger clone lies a single base off, so this may be a read error. The same CDR3 also results from other DNA sequences found in this sample. The rearrangement joins TRBV7-9 to TRBJ1-1; D not certain. Germline values: CDR1 SEHNR, CDR2 FQNEAQ (reference sequence). This CDR3 is built from 13 residues. Trimming removed 1 base from V and 1 base from J, with 4 bases in between. CDR3 region: CASSLEGNTEAFF. The DNA for the CDR3 is TGTGCCAGCAGCTTAGAGGGGAACACTGAAGCTTTCTTT.

About this clone: The conserved phenylalanine or tryptophan is not found at the CDR3 terminus, so this likely reflects a read error. J is TRBJ2-3 and V is TRBV5-4, with no clear D. The CDR3 has 14 amino acids. Germline V gene lookup returns CDR1 SGHNT and CDR2 YYREEE (reference sequence). Trimming removed 1 base at V and 4 bases at J, with 10 bases between. The CDR3 protein is CASSLYSSADTQYL. Written as DNA, the CDR3 is TGTGCCAGCAGCTTGTATTCGTCCGCAGATACGCAGTATTTA.

The chain links TRBV6-5 to TRBJ1-3, with 8 positions matching TRBD1. Per germline, CDR1 MNHEY and CDR2 SVGAGI. V lost 8 bases, J lost 0 bases, and 6 bases stayed unmatched. The CDR3 sequence is 15 residues long. In nucleotides, the CDR3 is TGTGCCAGCGGGCTTGACAGGGGCTCTGGAAACACCATATATTTT. Translation gives CASGLDRGSGNTIYF.

This clone appeared once. This chain connects TRBV7-6 to TRBJ2-1; possible D gene TRBD2, 6 bases. This CDR3 is built from 16 residues. Trimming removed 0 bases at V and 4 bases at J, with 13 bases between. Germline V lookup: CDR1 SGHVS, CDR2 FNYEAQ. The CDR3 here is CASSLARGKSYNEQFF. In DNA form, the CDR3 reads TGTGCCAGCAGCTTAGCGCGCGGGAAATCGTACAATGAGCAGTTCTTC.

The J gene is TRBJ2-3, the V gene TRBV27, with TRBD1 identical over 10 bases. V lost 5 bases to trimming and J lost 3 bases; unmatched junction nucleotides: 5. The V gene's germline CDR1 is MNHEY and CDR2 SMNVEV (reference sequence). CDR3 length: 15 residues. The CDR3, as DNA: TGTGCCAGCAGTAAAGACAGGGGGCCTACAGATACGCAGTATTTT. Its translation is CASSKDRGPTDTQYF.

This clone was picked up a small number of times. The chain has TRBV5-1 and TRBJ1-1; D uncertain. CDR1 and CDR2 from the germline V gene are SGHRS and YFSETQ. The CDR3 sequence is 13 residues long. V lost 3 bases and J lost 1, with 7 bases in between. CDR3 in amino acids: CASSWEQNTEAFF. CDR3 in DNA: TGCGCCAGCAGCTGGGAACAGAACACTGAAGCTTTCTTT.

The genes are TRBV5-1 and TRBJ2-5; tentatively, D is TRBD2 (6 bases). Germline V gene lookup returns CDR1 SGHRS and CDR2 YFSETQ. The CDR3 is made up of 13 amino acids. Trimming took off 4 bases at V and 4 bases at J, with 11 bases between the two ends. The CDR3 here is CASSAGMGETQYF. CDR3 coding DNA: TGCGCCAGCAGCGCGGGGATGGGAGAGACCCAGTACTTC. The full variable domain, its missing parts supplied by reference TRBV5-1 and TRBJ2-5, is KAGVTQTPRYLIKTRGQQVTLSCSPISGHRSVSWYQQTPGQGLQFLFEYFSETQRNKGNFPGRFSGRQFSNSRSEMNVSTLELGDSALYLCASSAGMGETQYFGPGTRLLVL.

V usage is TRBV4-2 and J usage is TRBJ1-4, with 8 nucleotides matching TRBD1. Germline CDR1 and CDR2: LGHNA and YNFKEQ. This CDR3 comprises 16 residues. V lost 5 bases, J lost 5 bases, and 10 bases stayed unmatched. The CDR3 DNA sequence: TGTGCCAGCAGCTTATCAGGACAGGGAAGAAATGAAAAACTGTTTTTT. As protein: CASSLSGQGRNEKLFF.

The rearrangement links TRBV2 to TRBJ2-1, with 8 positions matching TRBD2. J lost 7 bases, V lost 6 bases, and 8 bases had no gene match. Germline CDR1 is SNHLY and CDR2 is FYNNEI. This CDR3 has 14 residues. The CDR3 reads CASRREGGDNEQFF. In nucleotides, the CDR3 is TGTGCCAGCAGACGGGAGGGGGGGGATAATGAGCAGTTCTTC.

This clone appeared a few times. V usage is TRBV30 and J usage is TRBJ2-5, with D maybe TRBD2 (5 bases). There are 13 residues in the CDR3. With 2 bases removed from V and 2 bases from J, the gap between germline ends came to 9 bases. Per germline, CDR1 GTSNPN and CDR2 SVGIG (reference sequence). CDR3 region: CAWSPGSQETQYF. The CDR3 nucleotides read TGTGCCTGGAGTCCGGGGTCACAAGAGACCCAGTACTTC.

This sequence joins TRBV5-1 and TRBJ1-1; 7 bases agree with TRBD1. CDR3 length: 15 amino acids. Trimming cost V 4 bases and J 4 bases; bases outside gene matches: 10. Germline values: CDR1 SGHRS, CDR2 YFSETQ. CDR3: CASSGGQFAGTEAFF. In DNA form, the CDR3 reads TGCGCCAGCAGCGGGGGACAGTTCGCGGGCACTGAAGCTTTCTTT.

This clone is a singleton in its sample. The rearrangement joins TRBV2 to TRBJ2-1; D possibly corresponds to TRBD2 (6 bases). From germline, CDR1 is SNHLY and CDR2 FYNNEI. CDR3 size: 12 residues. Between the trimmed V and J ends, which lost 3 bases and 15 bases, there was a span of 15 bases. This chain's CDR3 is CASSDPGGPRFF. As DNA, the CDR3 is TGTGCCAGCAGTGACCCCGGAGGGCCCCGGTTCTTC.

CDR3 in DNA: TGTGCCAGTAGGCCGACAGGGTCGAACACTGAAGCTTTCTTT. It codes for CASRPTGSNTEAFF. The chain employs TRBV19 and TRBJ1-1, with 7 bases identical to TRBD1. The CDR3 is 14 residues long. Looked up from germline, CDR1 is LNHDA and CDR2 is SQIVND (reference sequence). With 6 bases clipped from V and 1 base from J, the junction kept 5 bases outside the gene matches.

This chain connects TRBV7-2 to TRBJ2-7; the match to TRBD1 covers 7 bases. The length of the CDR3 is 13 residues. V trimming: 4 bases; J trimming: 4 bases; junction bases outside the gene matches: 4. Germline CDR1 and CDR2: SGHTA and FQGNSA. The CDR3 nucleotides are TGTGCCAGCAGCTCGGTGACAGGGTACGAGCAGTACTTC. Residues: CASSSVTGYEQYF. The entire variable domain, with the rest obtained from reference TRBV7-2 and TRBJ2-7, is as follows: GAGVSQSPSNKVTEKGKDVELRCDPISGHTALYWYRQSLGQGLEFLIYFQGNSAPDKSGLPSDRFSAERTGGSVSTLTIQRTQQEDSAVYLCASSSVTGYEQYFGPGTRLTVT.

The rearrangement uses TRBV5-4 and TRBJ2-1; 9 positions match TRBD2. Germline assignment: CDR1 SGHNT and CDR2 YYREEE (reference sequence). Germline trimming cut 0 bases from V and 7 bases from J; bases unmatched to any gene: 11. The CDR3 spans 17 residues. The CDR3 loop is CASSLDLAGRGANEQFF. The CDR3, as DNA: TGTGCCAGCAGCTTGGATCTAGCGGGGAGGGGGGCAAATGAGCAGTTCTTC.

The chain links TRBV7-3 to TRBJ2-2; D gene ambiguous. V shed 5 bases and J shed 1 base, with 14 bases lying between them. The germline gives CDR1 SGHTA, CDR2 FQGTGA. This CDR3 region has 16 residues. CDR3 nucleotide sequence: TGTGCCAGCAGCCTACGTGGCGCTTTGAACACCGGGGAGCTGTTTTTT. Its protein is CASSLRGALNTGELFF.

The V and J genes are TRBV6-5 and TRBJ2-3; 9 positions match TRBD2. This CDR3 spans 14 amino acids. V was pared by 6 bases and J by 2 bases, with 3 bases of the junction left unmatched. CDR1 is MNHEY and CDR2 is SVGAGI in the germline V gene. DNA for the CDR3: TGTGCCAGCAGGCTAGCGGGATCCACAGATACGCAGTATTTT. This sequence encodes CASRLAGSTDTQYF.

The chain joins TRBV6-5 to TRBJ2-5, with a possible D match to TRBD1 (5 bases). Germline V lookup: CDR1 MNHEY, CDR2 SVGAGI. The CDR3 has 14 residues. V lost 4 bases and J lost 4, with 13 bases in between. This CDR3 reads CASSSRPQGETQYF. In DNA, the CDR3 is TGTGCCAGCAGTTCCCGCCCTCAGGGAGAGACCCAGTACTTC.

V is TRBV4-2 and J is TRBJ1-2; 7 positions agree with TRBD1. In germline, CDR1 is LGHNA, CDR2 YNFKEQ. The CDR3 is 14 residues long. Trimming removed 3 bases from V and 4 bases from J; junction bases left unmatched: 5. In DNA form, the CDR3 reads TGTGCCAGCAGCCATCGGGGACAGTCCTATGGCTACACCTTC. Translated, it gives CASSHRGQSYGYTF.

CDR3 DNA sequence: TGCGCCAGCAGGCAAAGGACTAGCGGGACTCGGACAGATACGCAGTATTTT. Amino acids: CASRQRTSGTRTDTQYF. J is TRBJ2-3 and V is TRBV4-1; TRBD2 agrees at 12 bases. The CDR3 runs to 17 residues. V lost 6 bases, J lost 3 bases, and 10 bases stayed unmatched. Germline V lookup: CDR1 MGHRA, CDR2 YSYEKL.